This is a list of T cell receptor beta chains from one sample in a study of T cells after yellow fever vaccination. MiXCR, applied by TCRdb to the 5' RACE reads, yields one record per CDR3 protein. Of 30,000 or so distinct CDR3 sequences in the sample, around 4.8% were seen once. This material consisted of CD8+ T cells sorted from PBMCs, taken 5 days after the yellow fever booster vaccination. Source of these receptors: a man under 40 who received the YFV17D yellow fever vaccine. The CDR3 runs from the conserved cysteine through the conserved F or W. A D gene is named only where the DNA matches it firmly. Each size is once, few, many or a size class.

V gene: TRBV7-8; J gene: TRBJ1-2; clone size: many; D gene: NA; CDR3 protein: CASSAGVAGYTF; CDR3 DNA: TGTGCCAGCAGCGCGGGTGTCGCTGGCTACACCTTC
V gene: TRBV27; J gene: TRBJ1-2; clone size: many; D gene: TRBD1; CDR3 protein: CASSLGTGVRGYTF; CDR3 DNA: TGTGCCAGCAGTTTAGGGACAGGGGTCCGGGGCTACACCTTC
V gene: TRBV19; J gene: TRBJ2-1; clone size: many; D gene: TRBD1; CDR3 protein: CASRTGTGSYNEQFF; CDR3 DNA: TGTGCCTCAAGAACCGGGACAGGGAGTTACAATGAGCAGTTCTTC
V gene: TRBV15; J gene: TRBJ2-5; clone size: few; D gene: TRBD1; CDR3 protein: CATSIGDRRRETQYF; CDR3 DNA: TGTGCCACCAGCATCGGGGACAGGCGGCGAGAGACCCAGTACTTC
V gene: TRBV7-8; J gene: TRBJ2-3; clone size: many; D gene: NA; CDR3 protein: CASSLSRTDTQYF; CDR3 DNA: TGTGCCAGCAGCTTATCCCGGACTGATACGCAGTATTTT
V gene: TRBV27; J gene: TRBJ2-1; clone size: few; D gene: NA; CDR3 protein: CASKAGGPYNEQFF; CDR3 DNA: TGTGCCAGTAAGGCCGGGGGGCCCTACAATGAGCAGTTCTTC
V gene: TRBV7-9; J gene: TRBJ2-1; clone size: many; D gene: TRBD2; CDR3 protein: CASSPWTSGRITEQFF; CDR3 DNA: TGTGCCAGCAGCCCCTGGACTAGCGGGAGGATTACTGAGCAGTTCTTC
V gene: TRBV20-1; J gene: TRBJ2-3; clone size: many; D gene: NA; CDR3 protein: CSATTGDGVTDTQYF; CDR3 DNA: TGCAGTGCGACCACCGGGGACGGCGTCACAGATACGCAGTATTTT
V gene: TRBV5-1; J gene: TRBJ2-2; clone size: many; D gene: NA; CDR3 protein: CASTTLGELFF; CDR3 DNA: TGCGCCAGCACCACCCTAGGGGAGCTGTTTTTT
V gene: TRBV6-5; J gene: TRBJ2-3; clone size: many; D gene: TRBD1; CDR3 protein: CASRPGQGAPDTQYF; CDR3 DNA: TGTGCCAGCAGACCCGGACAGGGGGCCCCAGATACGCAGTATTTT
V gene: TRBV3-1; J gene: TRBJ2-1; clone size: many; D gene: NA; CDR3 protein: CASSQSENPYNEQFF; CDR3 DNA: TGTGCCAGCAGCCAGTCAGAGAACCCCTACAATGAGCAGTTCTTC
V gene: TRBV7-9; J gene: TRBJ2-7; clone size: many; D gene: NA; CDR3 protein: CASSLGTRYYEQYF; CDR3 DNA: TGTGCCAGCAGCTTAGGAACTAGATACTACGAGCAGTACTTC
V gene: TRBV20-1; J gene: TRBJ2-7; clone size: many; D gene: NA; CDR3 protein: CSASPTSFYEQYF; CDR3 DNA: TGCAGTGCTAGCCCGACTAGTTTCTACGAGCAGTACTTC
V gene: TRBV7-6; J gene: TRBJ2-7; clone size: many; D gene: NA; CDR3 protein: CASSLAPGTTYEQYF; CDR3 DNA: TGTGCCAGCAGCTTAGCCCCCGGGACAACCTACGAGCAGTACTTC
V gene: TRBV6-1; J gene: TRBJ2-7; clone size: many; D gene: TRBD2; CDR3 protein: CASSEEGGRGYEQYF; CDR3 DNA: TGTGCCAGCAGTGAAGAGGGCGGGAGAGGCTACGAGCAGTACTTC
V gene: TRBV18; J gene: TRBJ2-1; clone size: many; D gene: TRBD2; CDR3 protein: CASSLIAGDSYNEQFF; CDR3 DNA: TGTGCCAGCTCACTGATAGCGGGTGACTCCTACAATGAGCAGTTCTTC
V gene: TRBV9; J gene: TRBJ2-2; clone size: many; D gene: NA; CDR3 protein: CASSVRGTGELFF; CDR3 DNA: TGTGCCAGCAGCGTTCGGGGCACCGGGGAGCTGTTTTTT
V gene: TRBV5-1; J gene: TRBJ2-1; clone size: many; D gene: NA; CDR3 protein: CASGTYNEQFF; CDR3 DNA: TGCGCCAGTGGGACTTACAATGAGCAGTTCTTC
V gene: TRBV7-9; J gene: TRBJ2-7; clone size: many; D gene: NA; CDR3 protein: CASSLLGHQASEQYF; CDR3 DNA: TGTGCCAGCAGCTTATTGGGCCACCAAGCCAGCGAGCAGTACTTC
V gene: TRBV7-2; J gene: TRBJ1-3; clone size: many; D gene: TRBD1; CDR3 protein: CASSTGGFSGNTIYF; CDR3 DNA: TGTGCCAGCAGCACAGGGGGGTTCTCTGGAAACACCATATATTTT